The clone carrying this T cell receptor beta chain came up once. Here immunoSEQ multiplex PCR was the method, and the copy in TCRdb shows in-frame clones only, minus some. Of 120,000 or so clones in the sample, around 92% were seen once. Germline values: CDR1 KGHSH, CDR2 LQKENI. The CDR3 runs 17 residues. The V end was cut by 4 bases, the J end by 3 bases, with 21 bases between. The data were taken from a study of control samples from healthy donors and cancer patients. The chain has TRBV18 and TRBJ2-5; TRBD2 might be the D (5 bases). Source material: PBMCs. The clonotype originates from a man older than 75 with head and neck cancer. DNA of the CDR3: TGTGCCAGCTCACTGCGAGTCAACCAGAGGGTAAAAGAGACCCAGTACTTC. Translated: CASSLRVNQRVKETQYF.